Listed here are 2 T cell receptor beta chains from one sample, sequenced in a study of OX40 agonist ivuxolimab in advanced cancers. The data were produced by immunoSEQ multiplex PCR, yet TCRdb's version contains in-frame clones alone and is incomplete. The data show about 82,000 clones, with about 90% seen just once and about 0.8% held by the top ten. The sample in question was CD4+ or CD8+ T cells sorted from blood, obtained in a trial of the OX40 agonist ivuxolimab. These receptors all come from an adult with an advanced solid tumor such as melanoma, head and neck, liver or kidney cancer.

The chain employs TRBV7-3 and TRBJ2-5; D uncertain. Germline V lookup: CDR1 SGHTA, CDR2 FQGTGA. This CDR3 has 12 residues. Trimming pared 3 bases from V and 5 bases from J, leaving 7 bases between. DNA for the CDR3: TGTGCCAGCAGCTTTAGTGGCGAGACCCAGTACTTC. The encoded protein is CASSFSGETQYF.

The rearrangement links TRBV6-5 to TRBJ1-1; D is ambiguous. The ends were cut back, 6 bases at V and 5 bases at J, with 16 bases in the middle. Per the germline V gene, CDR1 is MNHEY and CDR2 is SVGAGI. This CDR3 comprises 14 residues. CDR3 nucleotides: TGTGCCAGCAGCTCAGTGGACCTGGGGACTGAAGCTTTCTTT. This gives the protein CASSSVDLGTEAFF.